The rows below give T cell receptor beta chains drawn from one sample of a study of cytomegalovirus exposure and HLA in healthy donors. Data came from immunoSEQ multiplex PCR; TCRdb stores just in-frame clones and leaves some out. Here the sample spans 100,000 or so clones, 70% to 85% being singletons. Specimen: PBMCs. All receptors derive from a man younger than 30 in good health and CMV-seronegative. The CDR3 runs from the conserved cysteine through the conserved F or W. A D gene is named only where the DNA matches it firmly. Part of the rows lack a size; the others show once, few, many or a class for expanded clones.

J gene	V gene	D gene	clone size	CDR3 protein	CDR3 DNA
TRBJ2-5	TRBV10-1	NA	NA	CASSENGERAETQYF	TGCGCCAGCAGTGAAAATGGGGAGCGGGCAGAGACCCAGTACTTC
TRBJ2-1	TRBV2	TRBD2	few	CASSLLAGIYNEQFF	TGTGCCAGCAGCCTACTAGCGGGAATCTACAATGAGCAGTTCTTC
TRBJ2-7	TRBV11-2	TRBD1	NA	CASRRLGQGPSYEQYF	TGTGCCAGCAGGAGATTGGGACAGGGACCATCCTACGAGCAGTACTTC
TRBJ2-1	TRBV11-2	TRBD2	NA	CASSLAGLAGTYEQFF	TGTGCCAGCAGCTTAGCGGGACTAGCGGGAACCTATGAGCAGTTCTTC
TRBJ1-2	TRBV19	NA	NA	CASSQGTTNYGYTF	TGTGCCAGTTCCCAGGGAACTACTAACTATGGCTACACCTTC
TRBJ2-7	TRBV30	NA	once	CAWSRQGSNEQYF	TGTGCCTGGAGTAGGCAGGGAAGTAACGAGCAGTACTTC
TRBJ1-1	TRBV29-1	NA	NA	CSADGAGFGGNTEAFF	TGCAGCGCGGATGGAGCGGGGTTTGGGGGGAATACTGAAGCTTTCTTT
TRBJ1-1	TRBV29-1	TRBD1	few	CSADPDRVEAFF	TGCAGCGCCGACCCTGACAGGGTCGAAGCTTTCTTT
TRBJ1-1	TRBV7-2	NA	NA	CASSLRDEAFF	TGTGCCAGCAGCCTGAGGGATGAAGCTTTCTTT
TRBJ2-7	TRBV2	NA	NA	CASRLTLPYEQYF	TGTGCCAGCAGACTCACGTTACCCTACGAGCAGTACTTC
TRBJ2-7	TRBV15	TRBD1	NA	CATSRDVTGVGYEQYF	TGTGCCACCAGCAGAGATGTTACAGGGGTAGGTTACGAGCAGTACTTC
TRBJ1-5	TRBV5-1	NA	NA	CASSLEGSNQPQHF	TGCGCCAGCAGCTTAGAGGGATCCAATCAGCCCCAGCATTTT
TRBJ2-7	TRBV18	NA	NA	CASSPSRGIGEQYF	TGTGCCAGCTCACCCTCCAGGGGAATAGGCGAGCAGTACTTC
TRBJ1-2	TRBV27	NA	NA	CASSMPGRLGYTF	TGTGCCAGCAGTATGCCAGGGAGGCTGGGCTACACCTTC
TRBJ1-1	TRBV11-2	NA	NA	CASSLGLWNTEAFF	TGTGCCAGCAGCTTAGGGCTGTGGAACACTGAAGCTTTCTTT
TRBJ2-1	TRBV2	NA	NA	CASSGGERYNEQFF	TGTGCCAGCAGTGGGGGGGAAAGGTACAATGAGCAGTTCTTC
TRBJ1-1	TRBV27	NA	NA	CASSLFPGAPTEAFF	TGTGCCAGCAGTTTATTTCCGGGAGCCCCCACTGAAGCTTTCTTT
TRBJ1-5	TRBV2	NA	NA	CASSVSGNNQPQHF	TGTGCCAGCAGTGTATCAGGGAACAATCAGCCCCAGCATTTT
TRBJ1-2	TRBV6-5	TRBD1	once	CASTPGQGGIYGYTF	TGTGCCAGCACCCCGGGACAGGGCGGAATTTATGGCTACACCTTC
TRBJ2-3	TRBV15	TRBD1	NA	CATSRAPWDRGLPDTQYF	TGTGCCACCAGCAGAGCGCCTTGGGACAGGGGGCTGCCAGATACGCAGTATTTT
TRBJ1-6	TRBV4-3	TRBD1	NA	CASSSFRTGMSSYNSPLHF	TGCGCCAGCAGCTCCTTTAGGACAGGGATGAGCTCCTATAATTCACCCCTCCACTTT
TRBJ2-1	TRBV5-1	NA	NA	CASSLSRLDTGSSYNEQFF	TGCGCCAGCAGCTTGTCGAGGCTGGATACGGGGAGCTCCTACAATGAGCAGTTCTTC
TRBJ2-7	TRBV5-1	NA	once	CASSLWGTGTGYYEQYF	TGCGCCAGCAGCCTTTGGGGAACCGGGACTGGTTACTACGAGCAGTACTTC
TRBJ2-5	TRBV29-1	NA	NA	CSAMQGTGEQYF	TGCAGCGCCATGCAGGGAACAGGAGAGCAGTACTTC
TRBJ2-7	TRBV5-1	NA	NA	CASSLGEVGSYEQYF	TGCGCCAGCAGCTTGGGGGAGGTTGGCTCCTACGAGCAGTACTTC
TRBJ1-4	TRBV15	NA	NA	CATSRDSMRNRANEKLFF	TGTGCCACCAGCAGAGATTCAATGCGAAACAGGGCAAATGAAAAACTGTTTTTT
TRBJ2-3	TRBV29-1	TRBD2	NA	CSVEVAGGRDTQYF	TGCAGCGTTGAAGTAGCGGGAGGGCGGGATACGCAGTATTTT
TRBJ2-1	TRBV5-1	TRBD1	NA	CASSPAWTGPGNEQFF	TGCGCCAGCAGCCCAGCCTGGACAGGGCCGGGAAATGAGCAGTTCTTC
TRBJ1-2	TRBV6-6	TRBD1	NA	CASRPGTGEWGYTF	TGTGCCAGCCGACCCGGGACAGGGGAGTGGGGCTACACCTTC
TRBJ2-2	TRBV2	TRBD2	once	CASRRTSGRAATGELFF	TGTGCCAGCAGGCGGACTAGCGGGAGGGCCGCCACCGGGGAGCTGTTTTTT
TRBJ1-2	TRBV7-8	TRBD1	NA	CASSAWTGGTPYGYTF	TGTGCCAGCAGCGCGTGGACAGGGGGGACTCCCTATGGCTACACCTTC
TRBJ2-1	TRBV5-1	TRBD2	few	CASSFGGSSPNEQFF	TGCGCCAGCAGCTTCGGCGGGAGTAGTCCCAATGAGCAGTTCTTC
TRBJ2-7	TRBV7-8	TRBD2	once	CASSFGTSDLYEQYF	TGTGCCAGCAGCTTTGGGACTAGCGATCTCTACGAGCAGTACTTC
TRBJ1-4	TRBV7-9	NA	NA	CASSFGLGPTNEKLFF	TGTGCCAGCAGCTTCGGTCTAGGCCCAACTAATGAAAAACTGTTTTTT
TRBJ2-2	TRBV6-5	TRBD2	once	CASSYSRTSGGRELFF	TGTGCCAGCAGTTACTCCAGGACTAGCGGGGGAAGGGAGCTGTTTTTT
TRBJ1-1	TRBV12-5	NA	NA	CATNEGGAEAFF	TGTGCTACCAACGAAGGGGGGGCTGAAGCTTTCTTT
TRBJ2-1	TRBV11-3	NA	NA	CASSLAGTYNEQFF	TGTGCCAGCAGCTTAGCGGGAACCTACAATGAGCAGTTCTTC
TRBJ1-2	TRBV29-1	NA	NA	CSVYGGMGYGYTF	TGCAGCGTTTATGGCGGGATGGGATATGGCTACACCTTC
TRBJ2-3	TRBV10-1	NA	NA	CASSESRTDTQYF	TGCGCCAGCAGTGAGAGTAGAACAGATACGCAGTATTTT
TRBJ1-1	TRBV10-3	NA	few	CAISESQHMNTEAFF	TGTGCCATCAGTGAGTCACAACACATGAACACTGAAGCTTTCTTT